Shown below are 25 T cell receptor beta chains from a single sample sequenced in a study of blood T cells in healthy people across ages. A second PCR, run for roughly 7 to 11 cycles, used a sample-barcoded 5' primer plus a J-beta primer mix. TCRdb ran MiXCR on the 5' RACE reads and lists one entry per CDR3 protein. The sample shows 500,000 to 650,000 distinct CDR3 sequences, 25% to 35% of them seen only once. These data were also reused for a study on T cells of mothers and their children.

Sequencing was carried out using blood. The receptors stem from a boy aged 2 to 10 in good health.

This clonotype was counted at least ten times. V and J are TRBV5-1 and TRBJ2-4; D remains unclear. The ends were cut back, 0 bases at V and 2 bases at J, with 24 bases in the middle. Looked up from germline, CDR1 is SGHRS and CDR2 is YFSETQ. The CDR3 spans 20 residues. The DNA of the CDR3 is TGCGCCAGCAGCTTGGAGGGTCGGAGTCAGGCGAATCCCTCCAAAAACATTCAGTACTTC. Encoded protein: CASSLEGRSQANPSKNIQYF.

The chain joins TRBV20-1 to TRBJ1-1, with D hard to call. Germline CDR1 DFQATT, CDR2 SNEGSKA (reference sequence). V was shortened by 5 bases and J by 8 bases, with 15 bases between the two germline ends. The CDR3 contains 12 residues. CDR3 sequence: CSAPGSNTEAFF. The CDR3 coding sequence is TGCAGTGCTCCCGGGTCCAATACGGAAGCTTTCTTT.

In DNA, the CDR3 is TGCGCCAGCAGCTTGGCTAGCGGGAGTGAAGAGACCCAGTACTTC. Translating it yields CASSLASGSEETQYF. V and J are TRBV5-1 and TRBJ2-5, with 10 bases aligning to TRBD2. This CDR3 has 15 residues. V shed 0 bases and J 3 bases; nucleotides not matched to a gene: 2. In germline, CDR1 is SGHRS, CDR2 YFSETQ.

The sample holds one count of this clonotype. V gene TRBV20-1 combines with J gene TRBJ1-4; weak D call: TRBD1 (5 bases). V was cut by 3 bases and J by 5 bases, with 13 bases left in between. The CDR3 runs 14 residues. Germline V gene sequence: CDR1 DFQATT, CDR2 SNEGSKA (reference sequence). The CDR3 sequence is CSARGTGGNEKLFF. In DNA, the CDR3 is TGCAGTGCTAGGGGGACTGGCGGGAATGAAAAACTGTTTTTT.

This clonotype was seen a few times. V usage is TRBV19 and J usage is TRBJ2-5; 12 nucleotides agree with TRBD1. V shed 6 bases and J 4 bases; nucleotides not matched to a gene: 6. The CDR3 is 15 residues long. Per germline, CDR1 LNHDA and CDR2 SQIVND (reference sequence). CDR3 loop: CASRVGQGAGETQYF. The CDR3 DNA sequence: TGTGCCAGTAGAGTGGGACAGGGGGCGGGAGAGACCCAGTACTTC.

The chain joins TRBV6-2 or TRBV6-3 to TRBJ2-5; 7 nucleotides align to TRBD1. CDR3 length: 16 residues. Trimming removed 6 bases from V and 11 bases from J; junction bases left unmatched: 21. CDR1 and CDR2 (germline): MNHEY, SVGEGT. The CDR3 loop is CASRMKPRGLRDEQYF. For the CDR3, the DNA is TGTGCCAGCAGAATGAAGCCAAGGGGGCTAAGGGATGAGCAGTACTTC.

In its sample, this clonotype was seen a few times. The V call is TRBV6-2 or TRBV6-3, the J call TRBJ2-3; tentative D call: TRBD1 (6 bases). The germline gives CDR1 MNHEY, CDR2 SVGEGT. The CDR3 is 15 amino acids. Between the trimmed V and J ends, which lost 1 base and 2 bases, there was a span of 10 bases. For the CDR3, the DNA is TGTGCCAGCAGTTACTTACAGGGTTCCACAGATACGCAGTATTTT. Encoded protein: CASSYLQGSTDTQYF.

The chain links TRBV20-1 to TRBJ2-1, with 13 nucleotides matching TRBD2. Germline V gene lookup returns CDR1 DFQATT and CDR2 SNEGSKA (reference sequence). The V gene end was trimmed by 2 bases and the J gene end by 0 bases; junction bases not matched to a gene: 13. This CDR3 contains 20 residues. CDR3 nucleotide sequence: TGCAGTGCTAGATCCCCAGGACTAGCGGGAGTTTCGAGCTCCTACAATGAGCAGTTCTTC. Protein sequence: CSARSPGLAGVSSSYNEQFF.

The CDR3 region is CASSPRDRGRGTGELFF. CDR3 in DNA: TGTGCCAGCAGTCCGAGAGACAGGGGGCGGGGGACCGGGGAGCTGTTTTTT. V gene TRBV27 combines with J gene TRBJ2-2; 10 nucleotides align to TRBD1. Trimming at V came to 5 bases and at J to 5 bases, leaving 11 bases not matched to a gene. Germline CDR1 MNHEY, CDR2 SMNVEV (reference sequence). The CDR3 spans 17 residues.

The gene calls are TRBV5-1 and TRBJ2-3; tentatively, D is TRBD1 (6 bases). V gave up 4 bases and J gave up 2 bases, with 11 bases separating them. Germline V gene sequence: CDR1 SGHRS, CDR2 YFSETQ. The CDR3 runs to 14 residues. The CDR3 reads CASSLYRATDTQYF. The CDR3 DNA is TGCGCCAGCAGCCTGTACAGGGCCACAGATACGCAGTATTTT.

The J gene is TRBJ2-1, the V gene TRBV7-9, with D possibly TRBD1 on 5 matching bases. This CDR3 region has 17 residues. V was trimmed by 4 bases and J by 2 bases, leaving 18 bases between them. CDR1 and CDR2 from the germline V gene are SEHNR and FQNEAQ (reference sequence). CDR3 sequence: CASSSPYRQSPYNEQFF. CDR3 sequence (DNA): TGTGCCAGCAGCTCCCCGTATCGACAGAGCCCCTACAATGAGCAGTTCTTC.

This clonotype was detected a few times. V is TRBV15 and J is TRBJ2-1; 9 bases align to TRBD2. J was trimmed by 0 bases and V by 8 bases; bases with no gene match: 8. This CDR3 is 16 amino acids long. The V gene's germline CDR1 is LNHNV and CDR2 YYDKDF (reference sequence). The CDR3 region is CATSASGTPSYNEQFF. CDR3 coding DNA: TGTGCCACCTCGGCTAGCGGGACCCCCTCCTACAATGAGCAGTTCTTC.

The chain carries TRBV10-3 and TRBJ2-3; D tentatively fits TRBD1 or TRBD2 (5 bases each). This CDR3 comprises 14 residues. V gave up 8 bases and J gave up 6 bases, with 18 bases separating them. CDR1 and CDR2 (germline): ENHRY, SYGVKD. The CDR3: CAISLGLATDTQYF. In DNA, the CDR3 is TGTGCCATCTCCTTGGGGCTAGCAACTGATACGCAGTATTTT.

In its sample, this clonotype was seen a few times. The genes are TRBV6-1 and TRBJ1-4; no firm D call. The CDR3 is made up of 10 amino acids. Looked up from germline, CDR1 is MNHNS and CDR2 is SASEGT. V was cut by 5 bases and J by 7 bases, with 2 bases left in between. The CDR3 loop reads CASSSEKLFF. The CDR3 nucleotides are TGTGCCAGCAGTTCTGAAAAACTGTTTTTT.

This clonotype appeared a few times. The rearrangement links TRBV7-8 to TRBJ2-5; D is uncertain. The V and J ends lost 4 bases and 5 bases respectively, with 14 bases between them. The CDR3 runs to 14 residues. Germline CDR1 reads SGHVS; CDR2 reads FQNEAQ. CDR3 nucleotide sequence: TGTGCCAGCAGCTACCTCACACGTTTGGAGACCCAGTACTTC. This encodes CASSYLTRLETQYF.

This rearrangement joins TRBV5-6 to TRBJ2-2, with D unclear. Trimming left V 0 bases short and J 5 bases short, with 5 bases between. Per germline, CDR1 SGHDT and CDR2 YYEEEE. The CDR3 contains 13 residues. The CDR3 loop is CASSLGQTGELFF. The DNA of the CDR3 is TGTGCCAGCAGCTTGGGGCAGACCGGGGAGCTGTTTTTT.

This clonotype was seen only a few times. The chain recombines TRBV5-1 with TRBJ2-2; 9 bases align to TRBD1. Germline-derived CDR1 and CDR2 are SGHRS and YFSETQ. The ends lost 6 bases at V and 3 bases at J; junction bases unmatched: 6. The CDR3 totals 15 residues. The CDR3 reads CASTTGGRDTGELFF. In DNA, the CDR3 is TGCGCCAGCACAACAGGGGGCCGGGACACCGGGGAGCTGTTTTTT.

This chain connects TRBV23-1 to TRBJ2-5; possibly TRBD1 or TRBD2 for D (5 bases each). The J call is uncertain, as TRBJ2-7 better fits the DNA end. TRBV23-1 is placed among ORFs of uncertain function. The CDR3 covers 16 residues. The CDR3 DNA reads as TGCGCCAGCAGTCCAGTGAGGGGCGGGTTCGGCTACGAGCAGTACTTC. Its protein is CASSPVRGGFGYEQYF.

As for this clonotype: The junction and the germline gene differ at one end; a read error may be behind it. The V call is TRBV20-1, the J call TRBJ1-2; no clear D gene. CDR1 is DFQATT, CDR2 SNEGSKA, per germline (reference sequence). The CDR3 runs 12 residues. The CDR3 DNA reads TGCAGTGCTAGAGATGGGCTTTATGGCTACGCCTTC. Translating it yields CSARDGLYGYAF.

V gene TRBV9 combines with J gene TRBJ2-1, with 8 bases lining up with TRBD2. Looked up from germline, CDR1 is SGDLS and CDR2 is YYNGEE. The CDR3 sequence is 16 residues long. The V and J ends lost 0 bases and 4 bases, in that order; junction bases with no gene match: 6. The CDR3 DNA follows: TGTGCCAGCAGCGTAGATTGGGCTAGCGGGTACAATGAGCAGTTCTTC. It specifies CASSVDWASGYNEQFF.

The rearrangement joins TRBV6-5 to TRBJ2-3; TRBD2 agrees at 7 bases. J gave up 6 bases and V 2 bases, and 8 bases lay outside the gene matches. CDR1 is MNHEY, CDR2 SVGAGI, per germline. CDR3 length equals 15 residues. CDR3 nucleotides: TGTGCCAGCAGTTACCGTGGGACTAACATCGATACGCAGTATTTT. Translation gives CASSYRGTNIDTQYF.

The rearrangement joins TRBV29-1 to TRBJ1-1; tentatively, D is TRBD1 (5 bases). Trimming took 4 bases from V and 0 from J, leaving 9 bases between them. Germline V gene lookup returns CDR1 SQVTM and CDR2 ANQGSEA. This CDR3 has 13 amino acids. CDR3 region: CSVGQRMNTEAFF. The CDR3 region has the DNA TGCAGCGTTGGACAGAGAATGAACACTGAAGCTTTCTTT.

The chain employs TRBV20-1 and TRBJ2-7; 11 bases are shared with TRBD2. The CDR3 runs 15 residues. Trimming cost V 1 base and J 1 base; bases outside gene matches: 3. CDR1 is DFQATT, CDR2 SNEGSKA, per germline (reference sequence). The CDR3 is CSARASGGPSYEQYF. CDR3 in DNA: TGCAGTGCTAGAGCTAGCGGGGGGCCTTCCTACGAGCAGTACTTC.

This clonotype appeared a few times. The chain combines TRBV12-3 or TRBV12-4 with TRBJ2-5; D gene unclear. This CDR3 is built from 13 residues. Trimming left V 6 bases short and J 2 bases short, with 10 bases between. In DNA, the CDR3 is TGTGCCAGCAGACCGGCTACTCAAGAGACCCAGTACTTC. Its protein product is CASRPATQETQYF.

This clonotype appeared a few times. The rearrangement links TRBV2 to TRBJ2-1; D is ambiguous. V lost 1 base to trimming and J lost 0 bases, with 10 bases between them. CDR3 length: 16 residues. Germline V CDR1 and CDR2: SNHLY, FYNNEI. The CDR3 sequence is CASSEGLFSSYNEQFF. The CDR3 nucleotides read TGTGCCAGCAGTGAAGGACTTTTCAGCTCCTACAATGAGCAGTTCTTC.